A selection of T cell receptor beta chains follows, all from one sample in a study of blood T cell repertoires in COVID-19. Measured with immunoSEQ multiplex PCR; TCRdb has only the in-frame clones, and not every one. The sample lists about 150,000 clones, roughly nine tenths occurring once. The specimen sequenced was peripheral blood. The source of these receptors is a woman between 65 and 79 years old with acute or convalescent COVID-19. Both conserved end residues are part of each CDR3. The order of the fields is clone size, CDR3 length, V gene, D gene, J gene, CDR3 DNA, CDR3 protein. The D gene is left open where the match is weak. A clone size is listed for some rows: how often the clone was seen (once, few, many), or a class if it is expanded.

clone size: .; CDR3 length: 13; V gene: TRBV6-2/TRBV6-3; D gene: .; J gene: TRBJ1-1; CDR3 DNA: TGTGCCAGCAGTTACCCCCGACAGGATGAAGCTTTCTTT; CDR3 protein: CASSYPRQDEAFF
clone size: .; CDR3 length: 15; V gene: TRBV19; D gene: TRBD1; J gene: TRBJ2-7; CDR3 DNA: TGTGCCAGTAGTACTCGGACAGGGCGGGCCTACGAGCAGTACTTC; CDR3 protein: CASSTRTGRAYEQYF
clone size: .; CDR3 length: 14; V gene: TRBV7-2; D gene: .; J gene: TRBJ1-4; CDR3 DNA: TGTGCCAGCAGCAACCCGGAGAGACATGAAAAACTGTTTTTT; CDR3 protein: CASSNPERHEKLFF
clone size: .; CDR3 length: 16; V gene: TRBV11-2; D gene: TRBD1; J gene: TRBJ1-3; CDR3 DNA: TGTGCCAGCAGCACTAGACTACAGGGGTCCGGAAACACCATATATTTT; CDR3 protein: CASSTRLQGSGNTIYF
clone size: .; CDR3 length: 12; V gene: TRBV28; D gene: TRBD1; J gene: TRBJ1-1; CDR3 DNA: TGTGCCAGCAGTATTCGGACAGGGCCAGCTTTCTTT; CDR3 protein: CASSIRTGPAFF
clone size: .; CDR3 length: 15; V gene: TRBV4-3; D gene: .; J gene: TRBJ2-1; CDR3 DNA: TGCGCCAGCAGCCAAGTGCCCTTGGACAGCAATGAGCAGTTCTTC; CDR3 protein: CASSQVPLDSNEQFF
clone size: .; CDR3 length: 11; V gene: TRBV7-9; D gene: .; J gene: TRBJ2-5; CDR3 DNA: TGTGCCAGCAGCTTATCAGGGACCCAGTACTTC; CDR3 protein: CASSLSGTQYF
clone size: .; CDR3 length: 15; V gene: TRBV28; D gene: .; J gene: TRBJ2-1; CDR3 DNA: TGTGCCAGCAGCCTAGGGGGTTTGGCTTACAATGAGCAGTTCTTC; CDR3 protein: CASSLGGLAYNEQFF
clone size: .; CDR3 length: 17; V gene: TRBV19; D gene: TRBD2; J gene: TRBJ2-3; CDR3 DNA: TGTGCCAGTAGTCCAAATACAAGAGCGGGAGTGAGAGATACGCAGTATTTT; CDR3 protein: CASSPNTRAGVRDTQYF
clone size: once; CDR3 length: 16; V gene: TRBV27; D gene: .; J gene: TRBJ2-1; CDR3 DNA: TGTGCCAGCAGTATGACTAGGGCGGGGGCTTACAATGAGCAGTTCTTC; CDR3 protein: CASSMTRAGAYNEQFF
clone size: once; CDR3 length: 13; V gene: TRBV9; D gene: TRBD1; J gene: TRBJ1-1; CDR3 DNA: TGTGCCAGCAGCAAGCAACAGGGGGCTGAAGCTTTCTTT; CDR3 protein: CASSKQQGAEAFF
clone size: .; CDR3 length: 17; V gene: TRBV29-1; D gene: TRBD2; J gene: TRBJ2-1; CDR3 DNA: TGCAGCGTTATACTAGCGGGGGCCGTTGGGGTATACAATGAGCAGTTCTTC; CDR3 protein: CSVILAGAVGVYNEQFF
clone size: .; CDR3 length: 16; V gene: TRBV18; D gene: .; J gene: TRBJ1-3; CDR3 DNA: TGTGCCAGCTCACCAGTGACAGTGGAACTCGGAAACACCATATATTTT; CDR3 protein: CASSPVTVELGNTIYF
clone size: once; CDR3 length: 15; V gene: TRBV18; D gene: TRBD2; J gene: TRBJ2-1; CDR3 DNA: TGTGCCAGCTCACGTATAGAGAGCGGGGGGCAGGTGCAGTTCTTC; CDR3 protein: CASSRIESGGQVQFF
clone size: .; CDR3 length: 14; V gene: TRBV6-5; D gene: .; J gene: TRBJ2-5; CDR3 DNA: TGTGCCAGCAGTTTTCCGGGAGCAAAAGAGACCCAGTACTTC; CDR3 protein: CASSFPGAKETQYF
clone size: .; CDR3 length: 11; V gene: TRBV7-9; D gene: .; J gene: TRBJ1-3; CDR3 DNA: TGTGCCAGCAGTACTGGAAACACCATATATTTT; CDR3 protein: CASSTGNTIYF
clone size: .; CDR3 length: 15; V gene: TRBV7-2; D gene: .; J gene: TRBJ1-1; CDR3 DNA: TGTGCCAGCAGAAAAACACAGGGAGGGTTCACTGAAGCTTTCTTT; CDR3 protein: CASRKTQGGFTEAFF